Presented here are 10 T cell receptor beta chains from one specimen sequenced in a study of cytomegalovirus exposure and HLA in healthy donors (TCRdb year 2017). The library was produced with the immunoSEQ multiplex PCR assay. For the multiplex PCR, a mixture combining 60 forward primers for TCR Vbeta segments and 13 reverse primers for TCR Jbeta segments was used. TCRdb carries this immuneACCESS record with in-frame sequences only. Its versions omit some clonotypes, under half of them owing to an unresolved V gene in the studies checked, with the rest unexplained. Within this sample are around 160,000 clones, with about three quarters of them counted one time only. The ten largest clonotypes hold 2.5% to 3.5% of the sample. The sample taken for sequencing was PBMCs. Every receptor here comes from a man aged 35 to 55 in good health and CMV-seropositive.

This clone was observed a handful of times. The gene calls are TRBV28 and TRBJ1-2; 9 bases agree with TRBD1. CDR3 length: 15 amino acids. V lost 6 bases and J lost 8; bases outside the gene matches: 13. CDR1 and CDR2 (germline): MDHEN, SYDVKM. The CDR3 nucleotides are TGTGCCAGCAGGGACAGGGGCTCCAGACCGTGGGGCTACACCTTC. It translates to CASRDRGSRPWGYTF.

The gene calls are TRBV5-1 and TRBJ1-1; TRBD1 matches 7 bases. Per germline, CDR1 SGHRS and CDR2 YFSETQ. The CDR3 extends over 15 amino acids. Trimming removed 4 bases from V and 0 bases from J; junction bases left unmatched: 6. The CDR3 is CASSGGQVMNTEAFF. CDR3 nucleotides: TGCGCCAGCAGCGGAGGACAGGTTATGAACACTGAAGCTTTCTTT.

J is TRBJ2-5 and V is TRBV25-1; no clear D. The J call could be wrong; TRBJ2-7 is a better fit for the DNA end. The V gene's germline CDR1 is MGHDK and CDR2 SYGVNS. The CDR3 has 10 residues. In nucleotides, the CDR3 is TGTGCCAGCAGTGCGTACGAGCAGTACTTC. It is translated as CASSAYEQYF.

The genes are TRBV7-2 and TRBJ1-5; D not resolved. Germline CDR1 SGHTA, CDR2 FQGNSA. The CDR3 spans 13 residues. Trimming shortened V by 5 bases and J by 7 bases, and 12 bases separated the two germline ends. CDR3 sequence (DNA): TGTGCCAGCAGCCTGGCGGGGTGGCAGCCCCAGCATTTT. The encoded protein is CASSLAGWQPQHF.

The V and J genes are TRBV30 and TRBJ1-2, with D maybe TRBD1 (5 bases). The germline CDR1 and CDR2 sequences are GTSNPN and SVGIG (reference sequence). The CDR3 sequence is 16 residues long. The V gene lost 0 bases and the J gene lost 8 bases, with 22 bases spanning the gap. The CDR3 nucleotides read TGTGCCTGGAGTGTGGATTCTCGCGGGGGTGCTCGCGGCTACACCTTC. It codes for CAWSVDSRGGARGYTF.

The chain links TRBV30 to TRBJ2-1; D is perhaps TRBD2 (5 bases). The V gene lost 4 bases and the J gene lost 7 bases, with 8 bases spanning the gap. Germline CDR1 GTSNPN, CDR2 SVGIG (reference sequence). The CDR3 runs to 11 residues. The CDR3, as DNA: TGTGCCTGGAAGGAGGAGAATGAGCAGTTCTTC. It codes for CAWKEENEQFF.

This clone was seen once. The J gene is TRBJ2-7, the V gene TRBV6-5, with TRBD1 identical over 10 bases. This CDR3 region has 15 residues. J gave up 4 bases and V 7 bases, and 10 bases lay outside the gene matches. Germline CDR1 MNHEY, CDR2 SVGAGI. The CDR3 DNA reads TGTGCCAGCACTACCCGGGACAGGGGTCGGTACGAGCAGTACTTC. It specifies CASTTRDRGRYEQYF.

The genes are TRBV27 and TRBJ1-1, with a tentative D call TRBD1 (6 bases). Trimming took off 6 bases at V and 0 bases at J, with 17 bases between the two ends. CDR3 length equals 16 residues. Germline assignment: CDR1 MNHEY and CDR2 SMNVEV (reference sequence). CDR3 nucleotides: TGTGCCAGCAGCCAATTTGGGGGGGACATGAACACTGAAGCTTTCTTT. Protein: CASSQFGGDMNTEAFF.

Here the CDR3 DNA reads TGTGCCAGCAGTAGGACAGGGCGACCACCCCTCCACTTT. Its translation: CASSRTGRPPLHF. This chain uses TRBV6-5 with TRBJ1-6; 8 nucleotides align to TRBD1. The germline V gene has CDR1 MNHEY and CDR2 SVGAGI. CDR3 length: 13 residues. J was trimmed by 11 bases and V by 5 bases; bases with no gene match: 5.

CDR3 sequence: CASSYSQTSSTDTQYF. CDR3 bases: TGTGCCAGCAGTTACTCACAGACTAGTTCCACAGATACGCAGTATTTT. The V call is TRBV6-5, the J call TRBJ2-3; tentatively, D is TRBD2 (6 bases). The CDR3 has 16 amino acids. CDR1 and CDR2 from the germline V gene are MNHEY and SVGAGI. V dropped 0 bases and J dropped 2 bases, with 12 bases sitting between them.